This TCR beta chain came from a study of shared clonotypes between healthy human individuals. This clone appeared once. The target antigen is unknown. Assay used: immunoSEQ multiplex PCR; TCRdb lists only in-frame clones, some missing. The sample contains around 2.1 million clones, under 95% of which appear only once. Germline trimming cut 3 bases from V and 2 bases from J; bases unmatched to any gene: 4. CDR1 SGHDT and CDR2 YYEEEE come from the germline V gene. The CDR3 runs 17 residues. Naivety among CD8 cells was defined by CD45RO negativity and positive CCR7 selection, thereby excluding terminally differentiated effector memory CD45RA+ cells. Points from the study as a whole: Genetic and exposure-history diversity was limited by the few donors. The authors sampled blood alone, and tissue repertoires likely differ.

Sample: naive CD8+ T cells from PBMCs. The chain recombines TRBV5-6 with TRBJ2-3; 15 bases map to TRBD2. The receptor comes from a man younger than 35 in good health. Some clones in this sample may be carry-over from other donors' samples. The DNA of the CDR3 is TGTGCCAGCAGCTGGGGGACTAGCGGGAGGAACACAGATACGCAGTATTTT. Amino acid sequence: CASSWGTSGRNTDTQYF.